This entry lists 15 T cell receptor beta chains sequenced from one sample in a study of blood T cell repertoires in COVID-19. Libraries were prepared by immunoSEQ multiplex PCR; TCRdb keeps only in-frame clonotypes and omits some of them. The table has approximately 300,000 clones, about 89% seen once. The material sequenced was PBMCs or T cells enriched from blood (not recorded which). Receptor source: a woman younger than 45 who had recovered from COVID-19.

The CDR3 reads CASSHGGSSYNEQFF. The CDR3 region has the DNA TGCGCCAGCAGCCACGGGGGGAGCTCCTACAATGAGCAGTTCTTC. V gene TRBV4-3 combines with J gene TRBJ2-1; 7 bases fit TRBD2. The J segment lost 0 bases and the V segment lost 3 bases, leaving 2 bases of the junction unmatched. CDR1 LGHNA and CDR2 YSLEER come from the germline V gene. There are 15 residues in the CDR3.

The V call is TRBV18, the J call TRBJ2-7; 10 nucleotides match TRBD2. CDR1 and CDR2 from the germline V gene are KGHSH and LQKENI. The CDR3 has 15 amino acids. Trimming cost V 6 bases and J 2 bases; bases outside gene matches: 7. CDR3 loop: CASSLSGGRPYEQYF. In DNA form, the CDR3 reads TGTGCCAGCTCTCTTAGCGGGGGGCGGCCCTACGAGCAGTACTTC.

V gene TRBV2 combines with J gene TRBJ2-5, with D maybe TRBD1 (5 bases). The CDR3 has 12 residues. V was trimmed by 7 bases and J by 9 bases, leaving 15 bases between them. In germline, CDR1 is SNHLY, CDR2 FYNNEI. The CDR3 DNA follows: TGTGCCAGCATCCTCCCCCCGACAGCCCAGTACTTC. Residues: CASILPPTAQYF.

The V and J genes are TRBV27 and TRBJ2-3; D not resolved. V was trimmed by 6 bases and J by 6 bases, leaving 10 bases between them. Germline values: CDR1 MNHEY, CDR2 SMNVEV (reference sequence). The CDR3 is 12 amino acids. CDR3 DNA: TGTGCCAGCAGCCCCGGGTCCGATACGCAGTATTTT. It yields the protein CASSPGSDTQYF.

The chain links TRBV18 to TRBJ2-7; D perhaps matches TRBD1 (5 bases). V dropped 3 bases and J dropped 3 bases, with 18 bases sitting between them. The CDR3 has 16 amino acids. CDR1 and CDR2 (germline): KGHSH, LQKENI. The CDR3 DNA reads TGTGCCAGCTCACCCGTAGACAGTATCGGCATCTACGAGCAGTACTTC. It specifies CASSPVDSIGIYEQYF.

The chain is built from TRBV7-9 and TRBJ2-4, with 9 bases that match TRBD1. Germline CDR1 and CDR2: SEHNR and FQNEAQ (reference sequence). The CDR3 loop spans 16 amino acids. Trimming removed 0 bases from V and 6 bases from J; junction bases left unmatched: 6. CDR3 sequence (DNA): TGTGCCAGCAGCTTAGCGCTCGGACAGGGGATAAACATTCAGTACTTC. It is translated as CASSLALGQGINIQYF.

The rearrangement links TRBV12-3 or TRBV12-4 to TRBJ1-5; 8 bases are a match to TRBD1. The CDR3 contains 13 residues. The V segment lost 6 bases and the J segment 7 bases; nucleotides outside the gene matches: 5. In DNA, the CDR3 is TGTGCCAGCAGAGGACAGGGTGGCCAGCCCCAGCATTTT. Protein: CASRGQGGQPQHF.

The chain employs TRBV9 and TRBJ1-3, with 7 bases identical to TRBD1. Per germline, CDR1 SGDLS and CDR2 YYNGEE. CDR3 length: 19 residues. V lost 4 bases, J lost 1 base, and 17 bases stayed unmatched. CDR3 loop: CASSYRDSTGHESGNTIYF. The CDR3 coding sequence is TGTGCCAGCAGCTACCGGGACAGTACAGGCCACGAGTCTGGAAACACCATATATTTT.

This clone was counted a few times. The V call is TRBV9, the J call TRBJ2-2; D is undetermined. The V gene's germline CDR1 is SGDLS and CDR2 YYNGEE. This CDR3 is 12 amino acids long. Trimming took off 3 bases at V and 5 bases at J, with 5 bases between the two ends. The CDR3 spells CASSAKTGELFF. CDR3 coding DNA: TGTGCCAGCAGCGCCAAAACCGGGGAGCTGTTTTTT.

This chain connects TRBV6-5 to TRBJ1-2; maybe TRBD1 (5 bases). This CDR3 comprises 16 residues. Per the germline V gene, CDR1 is MNHEY and CDR2 is SVGAGI. Trimming removed 4 bases at V and 3 bases at J, with 18 bases between. The CDR3 bases are TGTGCCAGCAGTTCCACCCCGGGGGACGACTACTATGGCTACACCTTC. Protein: CASSSTPGDDYYGYTF.

The chain carries TRBV5-1 and TRBJ1-2; 7 bases are a match to TRBD1. The germline V gene encodes CDR1 SGHRS and CDR2 YFSETQ. V shed 1 base and J 3 bases; nucleotides not matched to a gene: 6. There are 15 residues in the CDR3. The chain's CDR3 is CASSLLQGLDYGYTF. The CDR3 DNA is TGCGCCAGCAGCTTGTTACAGGGGTTGGACTATGGCTACACCTTC.

V is TRBV19 and J is TRBJ1-6; 8 nucleotides match TRBD1. Germline V CDR1 and CDR2: LNHDA, SQIVND (reference sequence). CDR3 size: 16 residues. Trimming at V came to 3 bases and at J to 7 bases, leaving 8 bases not matched to a gene. In DNA form, the CDR3 reads TGTGCCAGTAGTATCGTCTGGACAGGGAGGAATTCACCCCTCCACTTT. Its protein product is CASSIVWTGRNSPLHF.

The chain links TRBV5-1 to TRBJ1-1; 7 bases match TRBD1. Trimming removed 4 bases from V and 10 bases from J; junction bases left unmatched: 16. CDR1 is SGHRS and CDR2 is YFSETQ in the germline V gene. This CDR3 comprises 15 residues. CDR3 residues: CASSRGSRDSFLAFF. The CDR3 region has the DNA TGCGCCAGCAGCAGAGGGTCTAGGGACAGTTTTTTAGCTTTCTTT.

The chain uses TRBV24-1 and TRBJ2-5; D is unclear. Trimming cost V 4 bases and J 5 bases, with 19 bases left between them. CDR1 KGHDR and CDR2 SFDVKD come from the germline V gene. The length of the CDR3 is 16 residues. The CDR3 here is CATSDPGSLGGETQYF. CDR3 bases: TGTGCCACCAGTGACCCCGGGTCCCTTGGCGGCGAGACCCAGTACTTC.

The chain recombines TRBV3-1 (or the pseudogene TRBV3-2) with TRBJ1-3; D gene unclear. Germline V gene sequence: CDR1 LGHDT, CDR2 YNNKEL (reference sequence). V lost 4 bases, J lost 0 bases, and 10 bases lay in between. The CDR3 is 15 residues long. In DNA form, the CDR3 reads TGTGCCAGCAGCCTGAGAGGATACTCTGGAAACACCATATATTTT. Residues: CASSLRGYSGNTIYF.